The clone carrying this TCR beta chain was found many times. The antigen is unknown. The germline CDR1 and CDR2 sequences are DFQATT and SNEGSKA (reference sequence). CDR3 size: 13 residues. Trimming pared 6 bases from V and 0 bases from J, leaving 9 bases between. TCRdb re-called the 5' RACE reads with MiXCR, one entry per CDR3 protein. Here the sample spans 300,000 to 350,000 distinct CDR3 sequences, 9.5% to 13% being singletons. This sample is part of a study of CD8 T cells in ankylosing spondylitis. Study results and caveats: The authors found the disease-linked clones to be CD8+ and relatively rare in peripheral blood. Previous work reported some of these motif variants in the synovial fluid and blood of reactive arthritis. Matched ankylosing spondylitis synovial fluid reportedly contained a significantly enriched population of disease-linked clones.

The sequencing sample was made of blood, either unsorted or a sorted T cell fraction (not recorded which). This TCR was sampled from a female donor with ankylosing spondylitis or in good health (not recorded which). V and J are TRBV20-1 and TRBJ2-4; D is perhaps TRBD1 (6 bases). The CDR3 sequence: CSAEDRAKNIQYF. The CDR3 coding sequence is TGCAGTGCCGAGGACAGAGCCAAAAACATTCAGTACTTC.